The rows below give T cell receptor beta chains drawn from one sample of a study of blood T cell repertoires in COVID-19. The repertoire was sequenced with immunoSEQ multiplex PCR; TCRdb's copy has only in-frame clones and lacks some. The sample records 72,000 or so clones, around 83% being singletons. The sequenced material came from peripheral blood. The source of these receptors is a woman of 80 years or more with active or convalescent COVID-19. CDR3s include the opening cysteine and the closing phenylalanine or tryptophan. A D gene is named only where the DNA matches it firmly. Clone size appears in some rows only: once, few, many, or a class for an expanded clone.

CDR3nt,CDR3aa,abundance,j_gene,v_gene,d_gene
TGTGCCAGCAGTAGGACAGGGGGCGCCGGAGATACGCAGTATTTT,CASSRTGGAGDTQYF,-,TRBJ2-3,TRBV6-5,TRBD1
TGCGCCAGCAGCGCGGGGGATGGCTCCTACAATGAGCAGTTCTTC,CASSAGDGSYNEQFF,-,TRBJ2-1,TRBV5-1,TRBD2
TGCAGTGCTAGTCGGGTCGACAGGGGGCAGAATTCACCCCTCCACTTT,CSASRVDRGQNSPLHF,-,TRBJ1-6,TRBV20-1,TRBD1
TGTGCCAGCAGCGGACTATTGAACACTGAAGCTTTCTTT,CASSGLLNTEAFF,-,TRBJ1-1,TRBV9,-
TGTGCCAGCAGCCGAGGGTTTCGTGAGCAGTTCTTC,CASSRGFREQFF,once,TRBJ2-1,TRBV12-3/TRBV12-4,-
TGTGCCAGCAGCGTAGATCCAACTAGCGGGGAGACCCAGTACTTC,CASSVDPTSGETQYF,few,TRBJ2-5,TRBV9,TRBD2
TGCAGCGTACCTACCGGGACTAGATCCTTTTTTACGCAGTATTTT,CSVPTGTRSFFTQYF,-,TRBJ2-3,TRBV29-1,TRBD2
TGTGCCAGCAGAAATTGGGGGCGAGAAGAGACCCAGTACTTC,CASRNWGREETQYF,-,TRBJ2-5,TRBV5-4,-
TGTGCCAGCAGCTTAGGACTAGCGGGGGGTAGAATGTCCGAGCAGTACTTC,CASSLGLAGGRMSEQYF,-,TRBJ2-7,TRBV11-2,TRBD2
TGTGCCAGCAGCCCCTCTGGCCTCTACGAGCAGTACTTC,CASSPSGLYEQYF,-,TRBJ2-7,TRBV9,-
TGTGCCAGCAGCTTATTGGGGGCGGAGAATGAAAAACTGTTTTTT,CASSLLGAENEKLFF,-,TRBJ1-4,TRBV7-2,-
TGTGCCAGCAGGAATGACAGGGGAGCAACTAATGAAAAACTGTTTTTT,CASRNDRGATNEKLFF,-,TRBJ1-4,TRBV2,TRBD1
-,CSVAGSTSDVPSGRAFF,once,TRBJ1-1,TRBV29-1,-
TGTGCCTGCGGGGGGGGGACTGAAGCTTTCTTT,CACGGGTEAFF,-,TRBJ1-1,TRBV30,-
TGTGCCATCAGGACAGGGGTTGACAATGAGCAGTTCTTC,CAIRTGVDNEQFF,-,TRBJ2-1,TRBV10-3,TRBD1
TGTGCCAGCAGTTACTTACAAGCGGGCCCCTTTGAAGCTTTCTTT,CASSYLQAGPFEAFF,few,TRBJ1-1,TRBV6-2/TRBV6-3,-
TGCGCCAGCAGCCAAGGAGTGGGGAGGGAGACCCAGTACTTC,CASSQGVGRETQYF,-,TRBJ2-5,TRBV4-3,-
TGTGCCAGCAGTTTGAGGACACGCGGCTACACCTTC,CASSLRTRGYTF,-,TRBJ1-2,TRBV12-3/TRBV12-4,-
TGCGCCAGCTACTCTTGGGGGGGGCATAGGAATGAGCAGTTCTTC,CASYSWGGHRNEQFF,-,TRBJ2-1,TRBV5-1,-
TGTGCCAGCAGTTACTCCGACGCAGGGGACAATTCACCCCTCCACTTT,CASSYSDAGDNSPLHF,-,TRBJ1-6,TRBV6-6,-
TGCAGTGCTAGTCTGGAGACCCAGTACTTC,CSASLETQYF,-,TRBJ2-5,TRBV20-1,-
TGTGCCAGCAGCCCCCCCGTAGGCAGGGCTGGGGAGCTGTTTTTT,CASSPPVGRAGELFF,-,TRBJ2-2,TRBV7-9,-
TGTGCCAGCAGCTTTCGGAGACAGGTCCCGAACACCATATATTTT,CASSFRRQVPNTIYF,once,TRBJ1-3,TRBV5-4,-
TGTGCCAGCAGCGCCCAGGGTCGAGGCACAGATACGCAGTATTTT,CASSAQGRGTDTQYF,-,TRBJ2-3,TRBV2,-
TGTGCCAGCAGTCAACTGCGGGAGGGGGAGCTGTTTTTT,CASSQLREGELFF,-,TRBJ2-2,TRBV2,TRBD2
TGCGCCAGCAGCCAAACAGACATCGGGGAGCTGTTTTTT,CASSQTDIGELFF,-,TRBJ2-2,TRBV5-1,-
TGTGCCAGCAGCTTGCGGGGGGCGGCTGGAAACACCATATATTTT,CASSLRGAAGNTIYF,few,TRBJ1-3,TRBV5-6,-
TGTGCCTGGAGCTTTCTGGGAACAGGTTCGACTACTGAAGCTTTCTTT,CAWSFLGTGSTTEAFF,-,TRBJ1-1,TRBV30,-